This is a list of T cell receptor beta chains from one sample in a study of chemoradiotherapy in HPV16-positive cancers. Generated by immunoSEQ multiplex PCR, the TCRdb table keeps only in-frame clones and is missing some. Of roughly 70,000 clones listed, more than 70% are singletons. Specimen: blood, collected from a patient who underwent chemoradiotherapy. These TCRs come from a human donor with HPV-associated anogenital cancer. Both conserved end residues are part of each CDR3. Fields, in order: D gene, V gene, J gene, clone size, CDR3 protein, CDR3 DNA. D genes are given only for firm matches. Clone size is stated in some rows and not others, as once, few, many or a class when expanded.

d_gene: TRBD2
v_gene: TRBV5-1
j_gene: TRBJ2-3
abundance: NA
CDR3aa: CASSQGLAGGTDTQYF
CDR3nt: TGCGCCAGCAGTCAGGGACTAGCGGGAGGAACAGATACGCAGTATTTT

d_gene: NA
v_gene: TRBV10-1
j_gene: TRBJ1-1
abundance: NA
CDR3aa: CATSLGAEAFF
CDR3nt: TGCGCCACCTCCCTCGGCGCTGAAGCTTTCTTT

d_gene: NA
v_gene: TRBV15
j_gene: TRBJ2-5
abundance: NA
CDR3aa: CATSSGINQETQYF
CDR3nt: TGTGCCACCAGCAGTGGGATAAACCAAGAGACCCAGTACTTC

d_gene: TRBD1
v_gene: TRBV5-8
j_gene: TRBJ2-5
abundance: NA
CDR3aa: CASSLLTQGAIGETQYF
CDR3nt: TGTGCCAGCAGCCTACTCACCCAGGGGGCGATTGGTGAGACCCAGTACTTC

d_gene: TRBD2
v_gene: TRBV5-4
j_gene: TRBJ2-5
abundance: NA
CDR3aa: CASSSQTSGGEETQYF
CDR3nt: TGTGCCAGCAGCTCTCAGACTAGCGGGGGTGAAGAGACCCAGTACTTC

d_gene: NA
v_gene: TRBV28
j_gene: TRBJ1-1
abundance: NA
CDR3aa: CASSWAASTEAFF
CDR3nt: TGTGCCAGCAGTTGGGCCGCGAGCACTGAAGCTTTCTTT

d_gene: NA
v_gene: TRBV9
j_gene: TRBJ2-3
abundance: NA
CDR3aa: CASSVLTDTQYF
CDR3nt: TGTGCCAGCAGCGTACTTACGGATACGCAGTATTTT

d_gene: TRBD2
v_gene: TRBV28
j_gene: TRBJ2-5
abundance: NA
CDR3aa: CASSLPGGGQETQYF
CDR3nt: TGTGCCAGCAGTTTACCCGGGGGGGGGCAAGAGACCCAGTACTTC

d_gene: NA
v_gene: TRBV10-2
j_gene: TRBJ1-1
abundance: NA
CDR3aa: CASSESKGGDTEAFF
CDR3nt: TGCGCCAGCAGTGAGTCGAAGGGGGGAGATACTGAAGCTTTCTTT

d_gene: TRBD1
v_gene: TRBV29-1
j_gene: TRBJ2-7
abundance: NA
CDR3aa: CSAGQGAPSYEQYF
CDR3nt: TGCAGCGCGGGACAGGGGGCCCCCTCCTACGAGCAGTACTTC

d_gene: TRBD1
v_gene: TRBV6-4
j_gene: TRBJ2-1
abundance: NA
CDR3aa: CASSSLQTGDANEQFF
CDR3nt: TGTGCCAGCAGTTCTCTACAGACAGGGGACGCCAATGAGCAGTTCTTC

d_gene: TRBD1
v_gene: TRBV6-6
j_gene: TRBJ1-2
abundance: NA
CDR3aa: CARSSGQGFGYTF
CDR3nt: TGTGCCAGGTCGTCTGGACAGGGGTTTGGCTACACCTTC

d_gene: TRBD1
v_gene: TRBV19
j_gene: TRBJ2-1
abundance: NA
CDR3aa: CASSIIRGDRAANEQFF
CDR3nt: TGTGCCAGTAGTATAATCCGGGGGGACAGGGCCGCTAATGAGCAGTTCTTC

d_gene: NA
v_gene: TRBV10-3
j_gene: TRBJ2-7
abundance: NA
CDR3aa: CAISERTQALEQYF
CDR3nt: TGTGCCATCAGTGAGAGGACTCAGGCACTCGAGCAGTACTTC

d_gene: NA
v_gene: TRBV10-3
j_gene: TRBJ1-1
abundance: NA
CDR3aa: CAIRDGLGTEAFF
CDR3nt: TGTGCCATCAGGGACGGCCTAGGGACTGAAGCTTTCTTT

d_gene: NA
v_gene: TRBV5-4
j_gene: TRBJ2-5
abundance: NA
CDR3aa: CASSLQGLGQETQYF
CDR3nt: TGTGCCAGCAGCTTGCAGGGCCTGGGCCAAGAGACCCAGTACTTC

d_gene: TRBD2
v_gene: TRBV7-6
j_gene: TRBJ2-7
abundance: once
CDR3aa: CASSLVVGGESSYEQYF
CDR3nt: TGTGCCAGCAGCTTAGTTGTCGGGGGGGAGAGCTCCTACGAGCAGTACTTC

d_gene: NA
v_gene: TRBV4-1
j_gene: TRBJ1-3
abundance: NA
CDR3aa: CASSQDNRRLTSGNTIYF
CDR3nt: TGCGCCAGCAGCCAAGATAATAGGAGACTGACCTCTGGAAACACCATATATTTT

d_gene: TRBD1
v_gene: TRBV30
j_gene: TRBJ1-2
abundance: NA
CDR3aa: CAWSVQGYGYTF
CDR3nt: TGTGCCTGGAGTGTACAGGGGTATGGCTACACCTTC

d_gene: NA
v_gene: TRBV2
j_gene: TRBJ1-1
abundance: NA
CDR3aa: CASSNPRGGTEAFF
CDR3nt: TGTGCCAGCAGTAACCCACGGGGAGGCACTGAAGCTTTCTTT

d_gene: TRBD1
v_gene: TRBV5-4
j_gene: TRBJ1-6
abundance: NA
CDR3aa: CASSPGTGTYLNNSPLHF
CDR3nt: TGTGCCAGCAGCCCGGGGACAGGGACATATTTAAATAATTCACCCCTCCACTTT

d_gene: NA
v_gene: TRBV5-4
j_gene: TRBJ2-2
abundance: NA
CDR3aa: CASSPPRAGNTGELFF
CDR3nt: TGTGCCAGCAGCCCTCCCCGGGCAGGGAACACCGGGGAGCTGTTTTTT

d_gene: NA
v_gene: TRBV10-2
j_gene: TRBJ2-1
abundance: NA
CDR3aa: CASSESYNEQFF
CDR3nt: TGCGCCAGCAGTGAGAGTTACAATGAGCAGTTCTTC

d_gene: NA
v_gene: TRBV2
j_gene: TRBJ1-5
abundance: NA
CDR3aa: CASSAGPLSNQPQHF
CDR3nt: TGTGCCAGCAGTGCTGGTCCACTTAGCAATCAGCCCCAGCATTTT

d_gene: NA
v_gene: TRBV11-2
j_gene: TRBJ1-4
abundance: NA
CDR3aa: CASSLDWGGGEKLFF
CDR3nt: TGTGCCAGCAGCTTAGATTGGGGGGGCGGTGAAAAACTGTTTTTT

d_gene: NA
v_gene: TRBV27
j_gene: TRBJ1-1
abundance: NA
CDR3aa: CASSSAGREAEAFF
CDR3nt: TGTGCCAGCAGTTCGGCAGGTCGAGAGGCTGAAGCTTTCTTT

d_gene: TRBD1
v_gene: TRBV5-1
j_gene: TRBJ1-1
abundance: NA
CDR3aa: CAGSLRSGQGNTEAFF
CDR3nt: TGCGCCGGCAGCTTGCGGTCAGGACAGGGGAACACTGAAGCTTTCTTT

d_gene: TRBD1
v_gene: TRBV19
j_gene: TRBJ2-7
abundance: NA
CDR3aa: CASSTGTASYEQYF
CDR3nt: TGTGCCAGTAGTACCGGGACAGCCTCCTACGAGCAGTACTTC

d_gene: NA
v_gene: TRBV4-2
j_gene: TRBJ2-3
abundance: NA
CDR3aa: CASSQDRTDTQYF
CDR3nt: TGTGCCAGCAGCCAAGATAGGACAGATACGCAGTATTTT

d_gene: NA
v_gene: TRBV23-1
j_gene: TRBJ2-7
abundance: NA
CDR3aa: CASSQSRPGRAYEQYF
CDR3nt: TGCGCCAGCAGTCAATCGAGGCCTGGTCGCGCCTACGAGCAGTACTTC

d_gene: NA
v_gene: TRBV4-1
j_gene: TRBJ1-1
abundance: NA
CDR3aa: CASSPPWGRYLVEAFF
CDR3nt: TGCGCCAGCAGCCCTCCGTGGGGGCGTTATTTGGTTGAAGCTTTCTTT